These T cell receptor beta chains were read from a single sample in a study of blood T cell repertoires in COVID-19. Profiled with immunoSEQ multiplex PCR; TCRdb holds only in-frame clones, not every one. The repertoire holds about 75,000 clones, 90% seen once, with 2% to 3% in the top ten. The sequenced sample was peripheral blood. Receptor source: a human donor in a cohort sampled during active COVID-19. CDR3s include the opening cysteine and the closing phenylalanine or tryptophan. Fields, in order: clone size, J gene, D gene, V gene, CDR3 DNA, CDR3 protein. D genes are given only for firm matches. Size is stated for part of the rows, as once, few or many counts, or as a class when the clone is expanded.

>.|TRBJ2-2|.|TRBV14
TGTGCCAGCAGCCATTTAGCGGCCGGGAACACCGGGGAGCTGTTTTTT
CASSHLAAGNTGELFF
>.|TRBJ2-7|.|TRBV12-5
TGTGCTAGTGGTTTGGGGGGTGGCGGGCCTTCCTACGAGCAGTACTTC
CASGLGGGGPSYEQYF
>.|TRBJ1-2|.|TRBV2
TGTGCCACCTCGGGTGGCACCCTTAACTATGGCTACACCTTC
CATSGGTLNYGYTF
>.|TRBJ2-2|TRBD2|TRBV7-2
TGTGCCAGCAGCTTAGTTGCGGGGGGGGGCGGGGAGCTGTTTTTT
CASSLVAGGGGELFF
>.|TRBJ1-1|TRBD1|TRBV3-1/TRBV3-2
TGTGCCAGCAGCCAATCCCGGGACAGGGGAGGGCTGAACACTGAAGCTTTCTTT
CASSQSRDRGGLNTEAFF
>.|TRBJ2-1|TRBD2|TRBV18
TGTGCCAGCTCACTCGCGGGGGACTACAATGAGCAGTTCTTC
CASSLAGDYNEQFF
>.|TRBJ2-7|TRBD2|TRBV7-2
TGTGCCAGCAGCTCTAGCGGGAGGCCCCCCTACGAGCAGTACTTC
CASSSSGRPPYEQYF
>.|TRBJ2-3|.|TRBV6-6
TGTGCCAGCAGGCGCGTAGTTACAGATACGCAGTATTTT
CASRRVVTDTQYF
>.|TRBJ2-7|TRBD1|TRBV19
TGTGCCAGTAGTAGAGACCGGGACAGATACGAGCAGTACTTC
CASSRDRDRYEQYF
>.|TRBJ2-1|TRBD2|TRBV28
TGTGCCAGCAGTTTTTCACTAGCGGGTGTACAATTTAAGCAGTTCTTC
CASSFSLAGVQFKQFF
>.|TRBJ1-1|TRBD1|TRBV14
TGTGCCAGCAGCCAAGTAAGGGGGCAAGCTTTCTTT
CASSQVRGQAFF
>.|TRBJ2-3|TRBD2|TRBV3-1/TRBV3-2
TGTGCCAGCAGCCGGGGACTAGCGGGGGGTAGCACAGATACGCAGTATTTT
CASSRGLAGGSTDTQYF
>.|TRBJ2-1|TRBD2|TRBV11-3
TGTGCCAGCAGCTTAGCAGGAGCGGGGGGGTTCTATGAGCAGTTCTTC
CASSLAGAGGFYEQFF
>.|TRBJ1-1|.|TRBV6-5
TGTGCCAGCAGCCTTCAGGGTTTGAACACTGAAGCTTTCTTT
CASSLQGLNTEAFF
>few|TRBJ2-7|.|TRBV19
TGTGCCAGTGCCCCTGGAAGGGGTACCTACGAGCAGTACTTC
CASAPGRGTYEQYF
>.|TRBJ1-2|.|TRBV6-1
TGTGCCAGCAGTGAAGGGAGTTCGGATGGCTACACCTTC
CASSEGSSDGYTF
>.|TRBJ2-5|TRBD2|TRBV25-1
TGTGCCAGCAGCTGGAAGAGCGGGACGGCAAAGACCCAGTACTTC
CASSWKSGTAKTQYF
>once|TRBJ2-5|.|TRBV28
TGTGCCAGCAGTCAGAGAGGGGGAGATAAAGAGACCCAGTACTTC
CASSQRGGDKETQYF
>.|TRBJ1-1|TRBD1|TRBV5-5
TGTGCCAGCACAAAAACAGGGGGGGAAGCTTTCTTT
CASTKTGGEAFF
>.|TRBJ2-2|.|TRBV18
TGTGCCAGCTCACCAAACCCTGGGGGCCCTACCGGGGAGCTGTTTTTT
CASSPNPGGPTGELFF
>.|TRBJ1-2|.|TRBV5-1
TGCGCCAGCAGCTTGGACGGACAGAACTATGGCTACACCTTC
CASSLDGQNYGYTF
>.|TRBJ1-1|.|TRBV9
TGTGCCAGCAGCTTATCGGGGGAGGGCACTGAAGCTTTCTTT
CASSLSGEGTEAFF
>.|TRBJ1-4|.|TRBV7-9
TGTGCCAGCAGCTTAGTGGAGTCAACTAATGAAAAACTGTTTTTT
CASSLVESTNEKLFF
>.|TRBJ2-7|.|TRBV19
TGTGCCAGTAGTAATACAGGGTCGAGCTCCTACGAGCAGTACTTC
CASSNTGSSSYEQYF
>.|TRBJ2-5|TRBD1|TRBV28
TGTGCCAGCAGCCTCGGGGGACAGGGGGCGGAGACCCAGTACTTC
CASSLGGQGAETQYF
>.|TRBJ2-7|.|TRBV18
TGTGCCAGCTCACCCCGACAGACCTACGAGCAGTACTTC
CASSPRQTYEQYF
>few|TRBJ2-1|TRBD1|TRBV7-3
TGTGCCAGCAGCCTAAATACAGGGGGCTCCTACAATGAGCAGTTCTTC
CASSLNTGGSYNEQFF
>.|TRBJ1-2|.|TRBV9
TGTGCCAGCAGCGTTGGGGACTTCTTCGGGGATGGCTACACCTTC
CASSVGDFFGDGYTF
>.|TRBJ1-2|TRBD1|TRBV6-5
TGTGCCAGCAGGACAGGGGACTATGGCTACACCTTC
CASRTGDYGYTF
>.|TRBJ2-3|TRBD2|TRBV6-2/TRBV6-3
TGTGCCAGCAGTTACGACGGGAGGGGCGCAGATACGCAGTATTTT
CASSYDGRGADTQYF
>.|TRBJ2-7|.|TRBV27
TGTGCCAGCTCCCCATCGGGAGTGGGGGGTCCTGGGTCCTACGAGCAGTACTTC
CASSPSGVGGPGSYEQYF
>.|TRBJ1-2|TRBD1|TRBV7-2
TGTGCCAGCAGCTTAGATCCAGGGGGTAACTATGGCTACACCTTC
CASSLDPGGNYGYTF